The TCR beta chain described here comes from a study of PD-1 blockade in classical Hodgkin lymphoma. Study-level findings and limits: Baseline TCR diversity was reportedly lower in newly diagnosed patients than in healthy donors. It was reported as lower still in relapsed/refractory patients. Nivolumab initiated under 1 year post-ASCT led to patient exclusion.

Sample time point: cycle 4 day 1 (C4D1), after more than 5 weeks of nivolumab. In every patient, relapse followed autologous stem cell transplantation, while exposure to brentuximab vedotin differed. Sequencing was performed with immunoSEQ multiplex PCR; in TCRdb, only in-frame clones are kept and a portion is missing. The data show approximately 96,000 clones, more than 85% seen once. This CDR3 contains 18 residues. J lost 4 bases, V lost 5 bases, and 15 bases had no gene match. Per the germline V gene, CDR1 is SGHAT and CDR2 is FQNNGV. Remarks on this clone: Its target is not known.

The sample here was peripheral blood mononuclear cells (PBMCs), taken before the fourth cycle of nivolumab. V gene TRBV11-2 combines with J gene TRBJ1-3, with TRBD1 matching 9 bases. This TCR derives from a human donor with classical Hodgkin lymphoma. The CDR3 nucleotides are TGTGCCAGCAGCGAGGGGACAGGGCCACGAGTGATCGGAAACACCATATATTTT. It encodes CASSEGTGPRVIGNTIYF. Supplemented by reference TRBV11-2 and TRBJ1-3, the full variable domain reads EAGVAQSPRYKIIEKRQSVAFWCNPISGHATLYWYQQILGQGPKLLIQFQNNGVVDDSQLPKDRFSAERLKGVDSTLKIQPAKLEDSAVYLCASSEGTGPRVIGNTIYFGEGSWLTVV.